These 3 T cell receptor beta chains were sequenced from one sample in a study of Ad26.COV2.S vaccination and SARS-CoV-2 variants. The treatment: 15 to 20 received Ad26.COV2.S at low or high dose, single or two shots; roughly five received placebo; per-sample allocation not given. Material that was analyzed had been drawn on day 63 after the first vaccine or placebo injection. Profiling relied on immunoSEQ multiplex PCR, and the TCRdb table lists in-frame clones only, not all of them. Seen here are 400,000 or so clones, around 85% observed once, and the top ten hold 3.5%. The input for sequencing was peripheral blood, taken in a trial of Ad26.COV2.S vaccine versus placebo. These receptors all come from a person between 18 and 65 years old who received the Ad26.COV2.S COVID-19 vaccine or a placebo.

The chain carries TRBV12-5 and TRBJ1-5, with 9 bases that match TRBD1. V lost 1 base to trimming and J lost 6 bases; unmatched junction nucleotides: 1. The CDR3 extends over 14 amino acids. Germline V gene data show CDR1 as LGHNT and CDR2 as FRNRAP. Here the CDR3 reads CASGLGQGGQPQHF. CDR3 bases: TGTGCTAGTGGTTTGGGACAGGGGGGTCAGCCCCAGCATTTT.

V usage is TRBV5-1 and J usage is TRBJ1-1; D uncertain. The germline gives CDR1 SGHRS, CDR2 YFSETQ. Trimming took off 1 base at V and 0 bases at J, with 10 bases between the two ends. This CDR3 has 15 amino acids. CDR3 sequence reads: CASSLFSTMNTEAFF. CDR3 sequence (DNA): TGCGCCAGCAGCTTGTTCAGCACCATGAACACTGAAGCTTTCTTT.

The CDR3 bases are TGTGCCAGCAGCTGGGTCGTGGGGGGAAATAGCAATCAGCCCCAGCATTTT. As protein: CASSWVVGGNSNQPQHF. The chain employs TRBV7-2 and TRBJ1-5; a possible D gene is TRBD1 (5 bases). Looked up from germline, CDR1 is SGHTA and CDR2 is FQGNSA. Trimming stripped 4 bases from V and 0 bases from J, with 16 bases between. The CDR3 is 17 residues long.